A single sample gave rise to the 10 T cell receptor beta chains below, sequenced in a study of blood T cell repertoires in COVID-19. Assay used: immunoSEQ multiplex PCR; TCRdb lists only in-frame clones, some missing. The data show 380,000 or so clones, more than 65% seen once. The sample taken for sequencing was peripheral blood. These TCRs come from a human donor with acute or convalescent COVID-19. The donor label of this sample is uncertain.

The chain couples TRBV11-2 to TRBJ2-7; no definite D call. CDR1 and CDR2 (germline): SGHAT, FQNNGV. The CDR3 totals 13 residues. The V gene lost 2 bases and the J gene lost 4 bases, with 9 bases spanning the gap. DNA for the CDR3: TGTGCCAGCAGCTTATTGGGCGAATACGAGCAGTACTTC. It encodes CASSLLGEYEQYF.

This chain joins TRBV6-1 and TRBJ1-3, with TRBD1 as a possible D gene (6 bases). V shed 3 bases and J shed 0 bases, with 12 bases lying between them. The CDR3 extends over 16 amino acids. CDR1 and CDR2 from the germline V gene are MNHNS and SASEGT. In DNA, the CDR3 is TGTGCCAGCAGTGATAGTTCAGGGGACTCTGGAAACACCATATATTTT. It translates to CASSDSSGDSGNTIYF.

CDR3 coding DNA: TGTGCCAGCAGCCAACAGGGGGCGGGAGAGACCCAGTACTTC. Translation: CASSQQGAGETQYF. V usage is TRBV3-1 (or the pseudogene TRBV3-2) and J usage is TRBJ2-5; TRBD1 aligns across 8 bases. V dropped 2 bases and J dropped 4; count of bases not matched to a gene: 3. CDR3 size: 14 residues. CDR1 and CDR2 (germline): LGHDT, YNNKEL (reference sequence).

This clone was recorded only once. The rearrangement links TRBV5-5 to TRBJ1-5, with D possibly TRBD1 on 5 matching bases. CDR1 is SGHKS, CDR2 YYEKEE, per germline (reference sequence). CDR3 size: 14 residues. Trimming pared 3 bases from V and 4 bases from J, leaving 11 bases between. The CDR3 DNA reads as TGTGCCAGCAGCTACGGGGGATATAATCAGCCCCAGCATTTT. This codes for CASSYGGYNQPQHF.

The gene calls are TRBV2 and TRBJ1-5; no reliable D call. CDR1 SNHLY and CDR2 FYNNEI come from the germline V gene. This CDR3 contains 13 residues. V dropped 8 bases and J dropped 0 bases, with 8 bases sitting between them. The CDR3 protein is CASGQYSNQPQHF. CDR3 DNA: TGTGCCAGCGGCCAGTATAGCAATCAGCCCCAGCATTTT.

This rearrangement joins TRBV18 to TRBJ1-5; 8 bases line up with TRBD1. Trimming removed 3 bases from V and 3 bases from J; junction bases left unmatched: 4. Germline V gives CDR1 KGHSH, CDR2 LQKENI. This CDR3 region has 15 residues. This CDR3 is CASSPRTGNNQPQHF. The CDR3 bases are TGTGCCAGCTCACCTCGGACAGGGAACAATCAGCCCCAGCATTTT.

This chain uses TRBV30 with TRBJ1-2; 9 nucleotides line up with TRBD1. V was clipped by 4 bases and J by 8 bases; unmatched bases: 5. CDR3 length: 12 amino acids. Germline assignment: CDR1 GTSNPN and CDR2 SVGIG (reference sequence). As DNA, the CDR3 is TGTGCCTGGATGACAGGGGGACGGGGCTACACCTTC. Its translation is CAWMTGGRGYTF. Looking up the rest from reference TRBV30 and TRBJ1-2 gives the full variable domain: SQTIHQWPATLVQPVGSPLSLECTVEGTSNPNLYWYRQAAGRGLQLLFYSVGIGQISSEVPQNLSASRPQDRQFILSSKKLLLSDSGFYLCAWMTGGRGYTFGSGTRLTVV.

This sequence joins TRBV4-2 and TRBJ1-1; 9 bases fit TRBD1. J was trimmed by 5 bases and V by 6 bases; bases with no gene match: 7. CDR1 LGHNA and CDR2 YNFKEQ come from the germline V gene. This CDR3 is 14 amino acids long. CDR3 residues: CASRVTGGRTEAFF. The CDR3 DNA is TGTGCCAGCAGAGTAACAGGGGGCAGAACTGAAGCTTTCTTT.

The chain uses TRBV5-1 and TRBJ2-7, with 8 positions matching TRBD1. Germline-derived CDR1 and CDR2 are SGHRS and YFSETQ. The CDR3 runs to 17 residues. The V segment lost 5 bases and the J segment 1 base; nucleotides outside the gene matches: 14. Written as DNA, the CDR3 is TGCGCCAGCAGTTATCGGGGTGGTGGGACAGGTTCCTACGAGCAGTACTTC. Translation gives CASSYRGGGTGSYEQYF.

The rearrangement uses TRBV7-9 and TRBJ2-1, with a possible D match to TRBD2 (5 bases). The CDR3 is 16 amino acids. Germline CDR1 SEHNR, CDR2 FQNEAQ (reference sequence). V was clipped by 0 bases and J by 6 bases, with 15 bases between them. The CDR3: CASSLALGVPLNEQFF. Written as DNA, the CDR3 is TGTGCCAGCAGCTTAGCGCTGGGAGTTCCCCTCAATGAGCAGTTCTTC.